This T cell receptor beta chain comes out of a study of blood T cell repertoires in COVID-19. Across the study: Both acute and convalescent COVID-19 samples were obtained from the United States, Italy and Spain. The cDNA or gDNA used as material had been derived from T cells, B-cell-depleted T cells, or PBMCs.

Here immunoSEQ multiplex PCR was the method, and the copy in TCRdb shows in-frame clones only, minus some. In the table there are 470,000 or so clones, approximately 85% of which are singletons. V lost 1 base, J lost 2 bases, and 3 bases stayed unmatched. Germline V lookup: CDR1 SEHNR, CDR2 FQNEAQ (reference sequence). This CDR3 has 15 amino acids. The TCR sequence derives from a human donor in a cohort sampled during active COVID-19. The chain joins TRBV7-9 to TRBJ2-7, with 9 bases identical to TRBD2. Sequencing used peripheral blood. CDR3 amino acids: CASSLGVAGAYEQYF. The CDR3 region has the DNA TGTGCCAGCAGCTTAGGAGTAGCGGGGGCCTACGAGCAGTACTTC.